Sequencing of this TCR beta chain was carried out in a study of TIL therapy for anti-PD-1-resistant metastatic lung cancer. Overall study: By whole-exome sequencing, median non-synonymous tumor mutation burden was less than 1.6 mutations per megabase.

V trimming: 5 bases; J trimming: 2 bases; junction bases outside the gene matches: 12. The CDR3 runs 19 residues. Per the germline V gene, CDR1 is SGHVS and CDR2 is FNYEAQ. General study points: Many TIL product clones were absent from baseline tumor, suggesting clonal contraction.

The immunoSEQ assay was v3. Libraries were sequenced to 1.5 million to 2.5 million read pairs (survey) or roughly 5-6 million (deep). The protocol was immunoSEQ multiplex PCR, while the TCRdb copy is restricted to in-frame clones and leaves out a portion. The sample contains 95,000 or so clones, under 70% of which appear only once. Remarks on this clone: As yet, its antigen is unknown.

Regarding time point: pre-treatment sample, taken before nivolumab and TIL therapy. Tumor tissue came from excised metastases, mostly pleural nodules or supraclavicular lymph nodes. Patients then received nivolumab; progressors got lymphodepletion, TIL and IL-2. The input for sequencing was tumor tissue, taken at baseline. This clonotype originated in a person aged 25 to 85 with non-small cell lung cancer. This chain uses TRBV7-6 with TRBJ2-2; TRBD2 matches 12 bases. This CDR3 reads CASSQISGLAGSNTGELFF. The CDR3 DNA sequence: TGTGCCAGCAGCCAAATTTCTGGACTAGCGGGGAGCAACACCGGGGAGCTGTTTTTT.